This note documents a single TCR beta chain sequence. Its specificity is unknown. The data belong to a study of CXCR3-negative and CXCR3-positive naive CD8 T cells. Looked up from germline, CDR1 is SEHNR and CDR2 is FQNEAQ (reference sequence). The CDR3 covers 15 residues. Study outcomes and limitations: The study found more hydrophobic TRB CDR3s in CXCR3-positive naive cells than in CXCR3-negative naive cells.

5' RACE that incorporated UMI labels was used to prepare the TRB cDNA libraries. Reanalyzing the 5' RACE reads, TCRdb keeps one entry per CDR3 protein, without DNA. Recorded here are over 100,000 distinct CDR3 sequences; the top ten clones represent roughly 0.39%. The sequenced sample was naive CXCR3+ CD8+ T cells from blood. Described subset: CD45RO-CCR7+CD27+CD95- naive CD8+ T cells expressing CXCR3 (TNR3+). This chain links TRBV7-9 with TRBJ1-3; TCRdb's assignment of TRBD1 cannot be checked, as there is no DNA. The TCR sequence derives from a human donor in good health. Some clones in this sample may be carry-over from other donors' samples. The CDR3 sequence is CASSFQGAQGNTIYF.